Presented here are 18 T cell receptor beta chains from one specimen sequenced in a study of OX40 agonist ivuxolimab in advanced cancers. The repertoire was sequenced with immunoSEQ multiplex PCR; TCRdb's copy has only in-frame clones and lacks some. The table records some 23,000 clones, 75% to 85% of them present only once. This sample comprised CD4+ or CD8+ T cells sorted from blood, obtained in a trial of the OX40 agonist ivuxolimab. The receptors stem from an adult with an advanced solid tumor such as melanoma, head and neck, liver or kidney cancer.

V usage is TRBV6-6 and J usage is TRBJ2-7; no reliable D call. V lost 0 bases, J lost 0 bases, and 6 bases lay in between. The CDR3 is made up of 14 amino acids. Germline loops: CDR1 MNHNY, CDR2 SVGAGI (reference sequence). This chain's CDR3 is CASSYSPGSYEQYF. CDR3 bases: TGTGCCAGCAGTTACTCTCCAGGCTCCTACGAGCAGTACTTC.

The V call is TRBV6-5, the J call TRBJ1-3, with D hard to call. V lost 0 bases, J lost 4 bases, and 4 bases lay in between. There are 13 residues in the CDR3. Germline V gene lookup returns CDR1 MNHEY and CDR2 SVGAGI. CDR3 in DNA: TGTGCCAGCAGTTACTCGTGGGGAAACACCATATATTTT. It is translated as CASSYSWGNTIYF.

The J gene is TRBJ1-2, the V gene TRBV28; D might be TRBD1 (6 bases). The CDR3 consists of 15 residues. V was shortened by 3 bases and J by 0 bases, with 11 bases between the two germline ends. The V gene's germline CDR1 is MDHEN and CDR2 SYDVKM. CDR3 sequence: CASSFFGTTNYGYTF. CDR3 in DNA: TGTGCCAGCAGTTTTTTCGGGACAACTAACTATGGCTACACCTTC.

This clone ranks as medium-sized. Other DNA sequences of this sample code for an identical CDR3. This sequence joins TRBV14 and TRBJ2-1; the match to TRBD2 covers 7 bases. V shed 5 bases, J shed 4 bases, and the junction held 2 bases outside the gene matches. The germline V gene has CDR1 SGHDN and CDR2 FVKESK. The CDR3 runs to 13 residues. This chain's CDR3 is CASSTSAYNEQFF. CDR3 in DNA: TGTGCCAGCAGCACTAGCGCGTACAATGAGCAGTTCTTC.

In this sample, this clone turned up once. The CDR3 bases are TGCGCCAGCAGCCCGGGTCTGGACACTGAAGCTTTCTTT. It codes for CASSPGLDTEAFF. V is TRBV5-1 and J is TRBJ1-1; D is unresolved. Trimming stripped 4 bases from V and 3 bases from J, with 10 bases between. The CDR3 contains 13 residues. Germline CDR1 and CDR2: SGHRS and YFSETQ.

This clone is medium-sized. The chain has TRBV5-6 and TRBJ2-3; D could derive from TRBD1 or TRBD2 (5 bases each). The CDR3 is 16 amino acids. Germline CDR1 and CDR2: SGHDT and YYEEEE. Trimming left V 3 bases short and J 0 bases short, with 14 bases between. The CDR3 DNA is TGTGCCAGCAGCTGGAGGAGACAGCCTAGCACAGATACGCAGTATTTT. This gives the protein CASSWRRQPSTDTQYF.

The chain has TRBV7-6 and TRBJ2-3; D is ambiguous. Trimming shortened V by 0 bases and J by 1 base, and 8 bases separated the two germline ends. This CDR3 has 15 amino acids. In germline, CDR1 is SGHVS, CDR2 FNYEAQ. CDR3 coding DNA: TGTGCCAGCAGCTTAGCTGTCTTACGCACAGATACGCAGTATTTT. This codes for CASSLAVLRTDTQYF.

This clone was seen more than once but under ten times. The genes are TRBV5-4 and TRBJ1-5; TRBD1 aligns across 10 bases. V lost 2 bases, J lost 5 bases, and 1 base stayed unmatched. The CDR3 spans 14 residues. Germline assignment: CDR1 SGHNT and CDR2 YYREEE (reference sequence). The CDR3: CASSFGTGDQPQHF. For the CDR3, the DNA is TGTGCCAGCAGCTTCGGGACAGGGGATCAGCCCCAGCATTTT.

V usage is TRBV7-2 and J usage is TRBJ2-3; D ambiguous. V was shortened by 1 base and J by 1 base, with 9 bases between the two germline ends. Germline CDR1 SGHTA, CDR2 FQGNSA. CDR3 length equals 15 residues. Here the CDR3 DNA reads TGTGCCAGCAGCTTAGGGGCTCTCCGCACAGATACGCAGTATTTT. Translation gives CASSLGALRTDTQYF.

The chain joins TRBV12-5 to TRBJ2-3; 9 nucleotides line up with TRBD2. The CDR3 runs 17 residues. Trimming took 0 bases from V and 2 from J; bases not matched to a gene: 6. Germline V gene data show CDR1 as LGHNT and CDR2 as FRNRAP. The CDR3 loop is CASGLVRSSGTTDTQYF. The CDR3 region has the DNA TGTGCTAGTGGTTTGGTACGGTCTAGCGGGACCACAGATACGCAGTATTTT.

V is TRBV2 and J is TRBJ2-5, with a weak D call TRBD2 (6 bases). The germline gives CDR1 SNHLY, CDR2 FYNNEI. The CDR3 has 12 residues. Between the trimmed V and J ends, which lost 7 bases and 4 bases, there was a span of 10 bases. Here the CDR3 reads CASIQAGETQYF. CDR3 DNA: TGTGCCAGCATACAAGCGGGAGAGACCCAGTACTTC.

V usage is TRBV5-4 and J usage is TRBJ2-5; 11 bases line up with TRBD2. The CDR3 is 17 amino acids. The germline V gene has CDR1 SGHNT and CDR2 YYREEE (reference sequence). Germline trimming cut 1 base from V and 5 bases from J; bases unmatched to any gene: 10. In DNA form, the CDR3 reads TGTGCCAGCAGCTTGCCTACCTTAGCGGGAGGGCCCGAGACCCAGTACTTC. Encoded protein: CASSLPTLAGGPETQYF.

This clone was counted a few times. The chain's CDR3 is CASSLGTGGPSYEQYF. DNA of the CDR3: TGTGCCAGCAGCTTAGGTACAGGGGGCCCCTCCTACGAGCAGTACTTC. The rearrangement uses TRBV7-9 and TRBJ2-7; 9 nucleotides align to TRBD1. The germline V gene has CDR1 SEHNR and CDR2 FQNEAQ (reference sequence). V was pared by 1 base and J by 0 bases, with 4 bases of the junction left unmatched. The CDR3 is 16 residues long. The full variable domain, completed using reference TRBV7-9 and TRBJ2-7, is DTGVSQNPRHKITKRGQNVTFRCDPISEHNRLYWYRQTLGQGPEFLTYFQNEAQLEKSRLLSDRFSAERPKGSFSTLEIQRTEQGDSAMYLCASSLGTGGPSYEQYFGPGTRLTVT.

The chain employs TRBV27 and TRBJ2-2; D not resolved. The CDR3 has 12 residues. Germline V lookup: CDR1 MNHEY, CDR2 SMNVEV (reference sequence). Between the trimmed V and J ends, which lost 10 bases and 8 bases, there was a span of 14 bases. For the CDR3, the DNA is TGTGCCACCCAGGAATTTTCGGGGGAGCTGTTTTTT. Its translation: CATQEFSGELFF.

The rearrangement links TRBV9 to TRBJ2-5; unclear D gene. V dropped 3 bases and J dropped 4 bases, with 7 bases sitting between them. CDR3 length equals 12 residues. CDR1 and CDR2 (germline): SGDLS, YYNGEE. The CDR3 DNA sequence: TGTGCCAGCAGCGACTTTGGAGAGACCCAGTACTTC. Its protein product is CASSDFGETQYF. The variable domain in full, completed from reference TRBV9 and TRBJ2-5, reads DSGVTQTPKHLITATGQRVTLRCSPRSGDLSVYWYQQSLDQGLQFLIQYYNGEERAKGNILERFSAQQFPDLHSELNLSSLELGDSALYFCASSDFGETQYFGPGTRLLVL.

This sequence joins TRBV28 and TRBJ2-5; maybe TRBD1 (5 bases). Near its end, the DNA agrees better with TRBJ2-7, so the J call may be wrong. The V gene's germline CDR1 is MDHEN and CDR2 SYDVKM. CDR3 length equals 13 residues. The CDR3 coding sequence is TGTGCCAGCAGTTTCAGGGTTATCGGCGAGCAGTACTTC. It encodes CASSFRVIGEQYF.

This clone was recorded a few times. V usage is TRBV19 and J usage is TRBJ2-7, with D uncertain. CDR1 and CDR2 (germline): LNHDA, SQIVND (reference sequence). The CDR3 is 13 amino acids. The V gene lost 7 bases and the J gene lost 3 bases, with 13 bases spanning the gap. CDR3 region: CASTPPLGYEQYF. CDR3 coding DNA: TGTGCCAGTACCCCCCCATTGGGCTACGAGCAGTACTTC.

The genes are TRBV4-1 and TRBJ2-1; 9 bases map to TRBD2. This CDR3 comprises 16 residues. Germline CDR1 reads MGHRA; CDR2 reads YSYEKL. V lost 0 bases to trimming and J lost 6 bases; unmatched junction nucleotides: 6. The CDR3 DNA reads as TGCGCCAGCAGCCAAGATGCGGGACTAGCCTCCAATGAGCAGTTCTTC. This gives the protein CASSQDAGLASNEQFF.